This T cell receptor (beta chain) emerged from a study of T cell responses to AZD1222 COVID-19 vaccine. The CDR3 length is 17 residues. The germline V gene has CDR1 SGHDN and CDR2 FVKESK. With 0 bases removed from V and 2 bases from J, the gap between germline ends came to 14 bases. Assay: immunoSEQ multiplex PCR; the TCRdb copy retains only in-frame clones and omits some. The sample records under 200,000 clones, 90% to 95% being singletons. Of note for this clone: Its specificity is unknown.

Study observations and caveats: Spike-specific TCR depth and breadth grew after two AZD1222 doses. The sample set comprised mostly white British donors with more females, and clonal diversity was possibly underestimated. Nearly half of spike-specific TCRs reportedly go after variant regions that carry no mutations.

The sequenced sample was peripheral blood, obtained 28 days after the second dose of the MenACWY control vaccine. The sequence came from an adult who received the MenACWY meningococcal vaccine as a control. The V gene is TRBV14, the J gene TRBJ1-3, with D perhaps matching TRBD1 (6 bases). In DNA, the CDR3 is TGTGCCAGCAGCCAAGACCCGGGAAACAGGGCTGGAAACACCATATATTTT. Encoded protein: CASSQDPGNRAGNTIYF.